This T cell receptor beta chain was found in a study of blood T cell repertoires in COVID-19. The wider study: Specimens from acute and convalescent COVID-19 originated in the United States, Italy and Spain. Sources were T cells, B-cell-depleted T cells, or PBMCs; the material itself was cDNA or gDNA.

Per the original data handling: It was from reference gene primer amplification that nucleated cell counts were estimated. Libraries were prepared by immunoSEQ multiplex PCR; TCRdb keeps only in-frame clonotypes and omits some of them. V and J calls and clone size follow that table, whereas D and trimming were derived from the DNA. The sample lists about 33,000 clones, roughly 88% seen once, with 2% to 2.5% in the top ten. Germline V gene sequence: CDR1 MNHNY, CDR2 SVGAGI (reference sequence). This CDR3 is 14 amino acids long. Trimming took off 0 bases at V and 1 base at J, with 3 bases between the two ends.

The TCR originated in a human donor in a cohort sampled during active COVID-19. V and J are TRBV6-6 and TRBJ2-2; D is undetermined. Input material: peripheral blood. The CDR3, as DNA: TGTGCCAGCAGTTACTCACAGAACACCGGGGAGCTGTTTTTT. The encoded protein is CASSYSQNTGELFF.